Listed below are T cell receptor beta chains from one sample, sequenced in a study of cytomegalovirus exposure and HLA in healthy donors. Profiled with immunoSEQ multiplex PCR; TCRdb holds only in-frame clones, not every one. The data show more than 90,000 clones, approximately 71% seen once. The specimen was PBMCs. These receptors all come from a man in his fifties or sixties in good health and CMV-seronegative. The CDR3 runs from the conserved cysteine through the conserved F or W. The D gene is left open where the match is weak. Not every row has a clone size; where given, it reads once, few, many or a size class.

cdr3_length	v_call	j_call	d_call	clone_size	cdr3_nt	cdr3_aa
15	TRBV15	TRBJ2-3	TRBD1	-	TGTGCCACCAGCAGAGGGGGGACAGGGATCCCGGCGCAGTATTTT	CATSRGGTGIPAQYF
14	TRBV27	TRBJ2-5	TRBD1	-	TGTGCCAGCAGTCCCGGGGACAGACAAGAGACCCAGTACTTC	CASSPGDRQETQYF
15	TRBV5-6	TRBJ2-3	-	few	TGTGCCAGCAGCTTGTGGGGCTCTAGCACAGATACGCAGTATTTT	CASSLWGSSTDTQYF
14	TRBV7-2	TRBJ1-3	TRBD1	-	TGTGCCAGCAGCTTGACAGGGTCAGGAAACACCATATATTTT	CASSLTGSGNTIYF
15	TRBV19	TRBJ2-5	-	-	TGTGCCAGTAGCCCTCAACCTTGGCAGCAAGAGACCCAGTACTTC	CASSPQPWQQETQYF
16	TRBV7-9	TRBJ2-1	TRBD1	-	TGTGCCAGCAGCTCTCTAGACAGGGGTACTTACAATGAGCAGTTCTTC	CASSSLDRGTYNEQFF
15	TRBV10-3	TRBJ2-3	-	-	TGTGCCATCAGTGACCCGGGTCTGTACACAGATACGCAGTATTTT	CAISDPGLYTDTQYF
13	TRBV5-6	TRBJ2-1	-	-	TGTGCCAGCAGCTGGGGGGGCGAGGGTGAGCAGTTCTTC	CASSWGGEGEQFF
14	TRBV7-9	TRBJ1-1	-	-	TGTGCCAGCAGCCCATGGGCCCGTGGAACTGAAGCTTTCTTT	CASSPWARGTEAFF
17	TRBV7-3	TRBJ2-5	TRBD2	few	TGTGCCAGCAGCTCCCGGACTAGCGGGAGGGCCGGAGAGACCCAGTACTTC	CASSSRTSGRAGETQYF
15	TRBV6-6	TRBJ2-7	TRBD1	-	TGTGCCAGCAGTGGTTGGGACAGGGACGGGTTGGAGCAGTACTTC	CASSGWDRDGLEQYF
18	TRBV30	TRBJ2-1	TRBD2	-	TGTGCCTGGAGTCCTCGCTCCGGACTAGCGGGAGTTCGCTATGAGCAGTTCTTC	CAWSPRSGLAGVRYEQFF
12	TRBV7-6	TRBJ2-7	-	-	TGTGCCAGCAGCTCAACAGACTACGAGCAGTACTTC	CASSSTDYEQYF
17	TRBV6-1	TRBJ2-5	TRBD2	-	TGTGCCAGCAGTGAAAGGGGGACTAGCGGACTCCAAGAGACCCAGTACTTC	CASSERGTSGLQETQYF
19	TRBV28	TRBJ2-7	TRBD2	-	TGTGCCAGCAGTGATGGCCCGTCGGGACTAGCGGGGGCCCGCTACGAGCAGTACTTC	CASSDGPSGLAGARYEQYF
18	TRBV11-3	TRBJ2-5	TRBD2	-	TGTGCCAGCAGCCTGAGACTAGCGGGAGGTTCCCTCCCCGGGACCCAGTACTTC	CASSLRLAGGSLPGTQYF
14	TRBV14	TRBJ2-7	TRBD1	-	TGTGCCAGCAGCCCAAGGGACAGGGGCAACGAGCAGTACTTC	CASSPRDRGNEQYF
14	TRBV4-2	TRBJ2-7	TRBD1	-	TGTGCCAGCAGCCAAGACAGGGGGCGTTACGAGCAGTACTTC	CASSQDRGRYEQYF
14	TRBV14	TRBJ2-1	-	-	TGTGCCAGCAGCAAACAGGTATTCTACAATGAGCAGTTCTTC	CASSKQVFYNEQFF
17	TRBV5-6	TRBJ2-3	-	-	TGTGCCAGCAGCCCGGGGGATGGATGGGGGAGCCCAGATACGCAGTATTTT	CASSPGDGWGSPDTQYF
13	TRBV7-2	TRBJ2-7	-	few	TGTGCCAGCAGCTTTAACAGTCCCTACGAGCAGTACTTC	CASSFNSPYEQYF
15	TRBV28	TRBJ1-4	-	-	TGTGCCAGCAGTTTATCGGGGGGAACTAATGAAAAACTGTTTTTT	CASSLSGGTNEKLFF
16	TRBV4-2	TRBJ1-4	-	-	TGTGCCAGCAGCCAAGATCCCCCCGGGGTTAATGAAAAACTGTTTTTT	CASSQDPPGVNEKLFF
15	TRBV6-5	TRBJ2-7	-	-	TGTGCCAGCAGTCCGTCGGACAGAGTCTCCTACGAGCAGTACTTC	CASSPSDRVSYEQYF
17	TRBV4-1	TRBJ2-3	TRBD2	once	TGCGCCAGCAGCCAAGAGGCTAGCGGGGGGGCTCCAGATACGCAGTATTTT	CASSQEASGGAPDTQYF
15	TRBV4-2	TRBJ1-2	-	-	TGTGCCAGCAGCCAAGGCCCCCTACAGGGATCGGGCTACACCTTC	CASSQGPLQGSGYTF
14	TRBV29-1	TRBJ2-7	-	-	TGCAGCGTTGATTTTGAGGGCGCAGACTACGAGCAGTACTTC	CSVDFEGADYEQYF
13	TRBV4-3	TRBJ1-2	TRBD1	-	TGCGCCAGCAGCCAAGCAGGGGGCTATGGCTACACCTTC	CASSQAGGYGYTF
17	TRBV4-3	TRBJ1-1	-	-	TGCGCCAGCAGCCCGGAGGAGGGCCGTATAATGAACACTGAAGCTTTCTTT	CASSPEEGRIMNTEAFF
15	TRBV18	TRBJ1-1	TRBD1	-	TGTGCCAGCTCATGGAAACAGACAGGGGCCACTGAAGCTTTCTTT	CASSWKQTGATEAFF
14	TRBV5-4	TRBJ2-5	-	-	TGTGCCAGCAGCTTGGGTTCAGGGTGGAAGACCCAGTACTTC	CASSLGSGWKTQYF
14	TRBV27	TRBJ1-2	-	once	TGTGCCAGCAGTTTAAGGCAGGGAGGCTATGGCTACACCTTC	CASSLRQGGYGYTF
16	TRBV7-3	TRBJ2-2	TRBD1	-	TGTGCCAGCAGCTTAATCCCACAGGGGGAGGACGGGGAGCTGTTTTTT	CASSLIPQGEDGELFF
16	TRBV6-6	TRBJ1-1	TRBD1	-	TGTGCCAGCAGCCCGGGACAGGGTTTTTGGAACACTGAAGCTTTCTTT	CASSPGQGFWNTEAFF
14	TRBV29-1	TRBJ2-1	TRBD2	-	TGCAGCGTGGGACTAGCCCACGATGGCAATGAGCAGTTCTTC	CSVGLAHDGNEQFF
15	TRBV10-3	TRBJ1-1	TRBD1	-	TGTGCCATCAGTGGGGGGGACAGGGGGCGTGTTGAAGCTTTCTTT	CAISGGDRGRVEAFF
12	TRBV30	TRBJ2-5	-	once	TGTGCCTGGAGTGCAGTGTCGGAGACCCAGTACTTC	CAWSAVSETQYF
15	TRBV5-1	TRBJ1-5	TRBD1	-	TGCGCCAGCAGCTTGGGGGACAGTTCCAATCAGCCCCAGCATTTT	CASSLGDSSNQPQHF
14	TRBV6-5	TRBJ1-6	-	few	TGTGCCAGCAGTTTACACAGGTTTAATTCACCCCTCCACTTT	CASSLHRFNSPLHF
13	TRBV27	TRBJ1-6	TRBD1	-	TGTGCCAGCAGTTTTGACAGGGGTTCACCCCTCCACTTT	CASSFDRGSPLHF
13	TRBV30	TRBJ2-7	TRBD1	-	TGTGCCTGGGGGACAGGGGTCTCCTACGAGCAGTACTTC	CAWGTGVSYEQYF
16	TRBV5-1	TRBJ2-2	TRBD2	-	TGCGCCAGCACCTTGAATATATGGGGAGGGACCGGGGAGCTGTTTTTT	CASTLNIWGGTGELFF
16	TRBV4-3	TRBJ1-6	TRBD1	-	TGCGCCAGCAGCCAAGATCTGGGGACAGGTGTTTCACCCCTCCACTTT	CASSQDLGTGVSPLHF
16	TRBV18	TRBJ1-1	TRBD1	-	TGTGCCAGCTCAGACAGGGTTGGTGGGACGAACACTGAAGCTTTCTTT	CASSDRVGGTNTEAFF
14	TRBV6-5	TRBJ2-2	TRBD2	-	TGTGCCAGCAGTTTGACTAGCGCCACCGGGGAGCTGTTTTTT	CASSLTSATGELFF
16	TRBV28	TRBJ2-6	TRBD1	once	TGTGCCAGCAGTTTGGTTTTTGGACAGGGCGGCAACGTCCTGACTTTC	CASSLVFGQGGNVLTF
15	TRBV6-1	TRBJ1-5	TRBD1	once	TGTGCCAGCAGTGAATGGGGACAGCGGGATCAGCCCCAGCATTTT	CASSEWGQRDQPQHF
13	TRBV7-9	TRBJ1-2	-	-	TGTGCCAGCAGCGGTGCAAGGGCGGGTGGCTACACCTTC	CASSGARAGGYTF
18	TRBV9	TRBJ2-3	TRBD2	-	TGTGCCAGCAGCCAATTCGGGACTAGCGGGGGGTACACAGATACGCAGTATTTT	CASSQFGTSGGYTDTQYF
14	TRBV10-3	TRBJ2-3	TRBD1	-	TGTGCCATCAGGGGACAGGGTCGGACAGATACGCAGTATTTT	CAIRGQGRTDTQYF
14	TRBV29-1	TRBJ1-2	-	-	TGCAGCGTTGGAAAAGCCGGGTCCAACTATGGCTACACCTTC	CSVGKAGSNYGYTF
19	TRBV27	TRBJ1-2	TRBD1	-	TGTGCCAGCAGTTTATACTTTTTTGGAGGGGGCTCAATTAACTATGGCTACACCTTC	CASSLYFFGGGSINYGYTF
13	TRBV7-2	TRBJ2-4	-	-	TGTGCCAGCAGGGAGGGGGGGGTAGGCATTCAGTACTTC	CASREGGVGIQYF
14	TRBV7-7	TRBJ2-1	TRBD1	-	TGTGCTAGCAGCTCCGGGACAGGGGGCAATGAGCAGTTCTTC	CASSSGTGGNEQFF